These T cell receptor beta chains were read from a single sample in a study of metastatic and nonmetastatic thyroid tumors. MiXCR was used by TCRdb to re-call the PCR reads. The data contain around 26,000 clones, 10% to 15% of them singletons. The source material was blood. These TCRs come from a female donor with papillary thyroid cancer or a benign thyroid nodule (not recorded which). Some clones in this sample may be carry-over from other donors' samples. Both conserved end residues are part of each CDR3. A D gene is named only where the DNA matches it firmly. Rows may omit the clone size; those that give it use once, few, many or a size class.

clone_size: many
d_call: NA
v_call: TRBV10-1
j_call: TRBJ2-5
cdr3_nt: TGCGCCAGCAGTGAGTCGGGGAGGAAGACCCAGTACTTC
cdr3_aa: CASSESGRKTQYF

clone_size: many
d_call: NA
v_call: TRBV19
j_call: TRBJ2-5
cdr3_nt: TGTGCCAGTAGGGGCTCCCCCGGAGAGACCCAGTACTTC
cdr3_aa: CASRGSPGETQYF

clone_size: many
d_call: NA
v_call: TRBV10-2
j_call: TRBJ2-3
cdr3_nt: TGCGCCAGCAGTGAAGTAGGCGGGAACACAGATACGCAGTATTTT
cdr3_aa: CASSEVGGNTDTQYF

clone_size: once
d_call: NA
v_call: TRBV14
j_call: TRBJ2-7
cdr3_nt: TGCGCCAGCAGCCAACCCAGGGGTAGCGAGCAGTACTTC
cdr3_aa: CASSQPRGSEQYF

clone_size: many
d_call: NA
v_call: TRBV10-3
j_call: TRBJ2-2
cdr3_nt: TGTGCCATCAAACAAATAACAGACACCGGGGAGCTGTTTTTT
cdr3_aa: CAIKQITDTGELFF

clone_size: many
d_call: NA
v_call: TRBV6-5
j_call: TRBJ2-7
cdr3_nt: TGTGCCAGCAGTTACGCAAAGGGGTACCACGAGCAGTACTTC
cdr3_aa: CASSYAKGYHEQYF

clone_size: many
d_call: TRBD1
v_call: TRBV19
j_call: TRBJ1-6
cdr3_nt: TGTGCCAGTAGGGACAGGGGCGATTCACCCCTCCACTTT
cdr3_aa: CASRDRGDSPLHF

clone_size: NA
d_call: TRBD1
v_call: TRBV6-2/TRBV6-3
j_call: TRBJ2-2
cdr3_nt: TGTGCCAGCAGTTACCGCCTTACAGGGGGGAACACCGGGGAGCTGTTTTTT
cdr3_aa: CASSYRLTGGNTGELFF

clone_size: many
d_call: TRBD2
v_call: TRBV4-2
j_call: TRBJ2-7
cdr3_nt: TGTGCCAGCAGCCAAGGGACTAGCGGGATTTACGAGCAGTACTTC
cdr3_aa: CASSQGTSGIYEQYF

clone_size: many
d_call: NA
v_call: TRBV5-1
j_call: TRBJ1-6
cdr3_nt: TGCGCCAGCAGCTTTAGGTCGGCCGCGCGGGATTCACCCCTCCACTTT
cdr3_aa: CASSFRSAARDSPLHF

clone_size: many
d_call: NA
v_call: TRBV6-5
j_call: TRBJ1-4
cdr3_nt: TGTGCCAGCAGTTACGGAGGTGACTCTAATGAAAAACTGTTTTTT
cdr3_aa: CASSYGGDSNEKLFF

clone_size: NA
d_call: NA
v_call: TRBV9
j_call: TRBJ1-1
cdr3_nt: TGTGTCAGCGCCACGGCTAGAAACACTGAAGCTTTCTTT
cdr3_aa: CVSATARNTEAFF

clone_size: many
d_call: TRBD2
v_call: TRBV15
j_call: TRBJ2-3
cdr3_nt: TGTGCCACCAGCCGTCGATTAGCGGGAGGTATAGATACGCAGTATTTT
cdr3_aa: CATSRRLAGGIDTQYF

clone_size: many
d_call: TRBD2
v_call: TRBV5-1
j_call: TRBJ2-5
cdr3_nt: TGCGCCAGCAGCTTGGGTGGCGGGAGAGAGCAAGAGACCCAGTACTTC
cdr3_aa: CASSLGGGREQETQYF

clone_size: NA
d_call: TRBD2
v_call: TRBV11-1
j_call: TRBJ2-1
cdr3_nt: TGTGCAAGCAGCCCAAGGACTAGAGGGAGCTCCTACAATGAGCAGTTCTTC
cdr3_aa: CASSPRTRGSSYNEQFF

clone_size: NA
d_call: NA
v_call: TRBV20-1
j_call: TRBJ2-2
cdr3_nt: TGCAGTGCTAGGCCTAAAGAGGAGCTGTTTTTT
cdr3_aa: CSARPKEELFF

clone_size: few
d_call: NA
v_call: TRBV27
j_call: TRBJ1-2
cdr3_nt: TGTGCCAGCCTACCCAATCCAACCAATCTCTATGGCTACACCTTC
cdr3_aa: CASLPNPTNLYGYTF

clone_size: many
d_call: NA
v_call: TRBV27
j_call: TRBJ2-5
cdr3_nt: TGTGCCAGCAGTTCCACAGAGACTCGAGAGACCCAGTACTTC
cdr3_aa: CASSSTETRETQYF

clone_size: many
d_call: NA
v_call: TRBV20-1
j_call: TRBJ2-1
cdr3_nt: TGCAGTGCTAGAGGCCCCCCAGCGGAGCCCTCCTACAATGAGCAGTTCTTC
cdr3_aa: CSARGPPAEPSYNEQFF

clone_size: few
d_call: TRBD2
v_call: TRBV2
j_call: TRBJ2-7
cdr3_nt: TGTGCCACCAAACTGACCGGGACTATTAACTACGAGCAGTACTTC
cdr3_aa: CATKLTGTINYEQYF

clone_size: few
d_call: NA
v_call: TRBV4-3
j_call: TRBJ2-1
cdr3_nt: TGCGCCAGCAGCGGGGGTGGACGGAATGAGCAGTTCTTC
cdr3_aa: CASSGGGRNEQFF

clone_size: many
d_call: NA
v_call: TRBV6-1
j_call: TRBJ1-5
cdr3_nt: TGTGCCAGCAGCCGTTTAGCGGCAGGGGATCAGCCCCAGCATTTT
cdr3_aa: CASSRLAAGDQPQHF

clone_size: many
d_call: NA
v_call: TRBV19
j_call: TRBJ1-2
cdr3_nt: TGTGCCAGCACACCAGGCTATGGCTACACCTTC
cdr3_aa: CASTPGYGYTF

clone_size: many
d_call: NA
v_call: TRBV20-1
j_call: TRBJ2-2
cdr3_nt: TGCAGTGCTAGAGAAGCAGGGACCGGGGAGCTGTTTTTT
cdr3_aa: CSAREAGTGELFF

clone_size: many
d_call: NA
v_call: TRBV10-3
j_call: TRBJ1-5
cdr3_nt: TGTGCCATCAGTGAGTTCGGGTCCTATAGCAATCAGCCCCAGCATTTT
cdr3_aa: CAISEFGSYSNQPQHF

clone_size: once
d_call: NA
v_call: TRBV11-3
j_call: TRBJ2-1
cdr3_nt: TGTGCCAGCAGCCCCGGTCAGCCCTACAGTGAGCAGTTCTTC
cdr3_aa: CASSPGQPYSEQFF

clone_size: many
d_call: NA
v_call: TRBV30
j_call: TRBJ1-5
cdr3_nt: TGTGCCTGGAGTGGATCCCATCAGCCCCAGCATTTT
cdr3_aa: CAWSGSHQPQHF

clone_size: many
d_call: NA
v_call: TRBV7-3
j_call: TRBJ2-1
cdr3_nt: TGTGCCAGCAGCTACAGGGTGCGGGATGGGCAGTTCTTC
cdr3_aa: CASSYRVRDGQFF

clone_size: NA
d_call: NA
v_call: TRBV28
j_call: TRBJ1-4
cdr3_nt: TGTGCCAGCAGTTTGGGGGCAACTAATGAAAAACTGTTTTTT
cdr3_aa: CASSLGATNEKLFF